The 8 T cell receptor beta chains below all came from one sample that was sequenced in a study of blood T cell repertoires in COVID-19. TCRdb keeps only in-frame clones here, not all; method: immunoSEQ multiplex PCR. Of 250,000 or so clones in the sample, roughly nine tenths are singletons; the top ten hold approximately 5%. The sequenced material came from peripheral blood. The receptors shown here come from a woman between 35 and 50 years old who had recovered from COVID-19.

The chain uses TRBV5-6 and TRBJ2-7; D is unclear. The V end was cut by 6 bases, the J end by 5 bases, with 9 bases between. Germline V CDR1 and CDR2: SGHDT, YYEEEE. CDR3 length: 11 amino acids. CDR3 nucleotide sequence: TGTGCCAGCACCTCTAACCACGAGCAGTACTTC. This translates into CASTSNHEQYF.

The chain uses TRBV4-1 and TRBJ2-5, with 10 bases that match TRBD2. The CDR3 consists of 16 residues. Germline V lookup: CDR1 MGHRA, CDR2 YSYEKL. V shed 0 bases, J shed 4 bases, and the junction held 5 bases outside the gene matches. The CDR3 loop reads CASSQDGTSGIETQYF. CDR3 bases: TGCGCCAGCAGCCAAGACGGAACTAGCGGGATAGAGACCCAGTACTTC.

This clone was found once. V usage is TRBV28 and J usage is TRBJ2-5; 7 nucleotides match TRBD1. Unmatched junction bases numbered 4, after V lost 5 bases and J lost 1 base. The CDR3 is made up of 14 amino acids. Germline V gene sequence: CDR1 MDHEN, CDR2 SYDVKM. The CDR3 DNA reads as TGTGCCAGCAGTCCTGGGGACAGCCAAGAGACCCAGTACTTC. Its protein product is CASSPGDSQETQYF. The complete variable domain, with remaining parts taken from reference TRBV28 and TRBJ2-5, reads DVKVTQSSRYLVKRTGEKVFLECVQDMDHENMFWYRQDPGLGLRLIYFSYDVKMKEKGDIPEGYSVSREKKERFSLILESASTNQTSMYLCASSPGDSQETQYFGPGTRLLVL.

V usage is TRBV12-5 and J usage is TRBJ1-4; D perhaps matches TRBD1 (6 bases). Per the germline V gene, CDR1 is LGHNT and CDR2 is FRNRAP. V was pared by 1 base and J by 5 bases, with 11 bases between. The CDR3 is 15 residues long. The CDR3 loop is CASGLGDMVNEKLFF. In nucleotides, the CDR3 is TGTGCTAGTGGTTTGGGGGACATGGTAAATGAAAAACTGTTTTTT.

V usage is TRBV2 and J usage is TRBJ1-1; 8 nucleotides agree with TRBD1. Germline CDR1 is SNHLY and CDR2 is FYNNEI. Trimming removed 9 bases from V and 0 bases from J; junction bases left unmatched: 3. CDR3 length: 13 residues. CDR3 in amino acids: CASQDRVNTEAFF. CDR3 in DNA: TGTGCCAGTCAGGACAGGGTGAACACTGAAGCTTTCTTT.

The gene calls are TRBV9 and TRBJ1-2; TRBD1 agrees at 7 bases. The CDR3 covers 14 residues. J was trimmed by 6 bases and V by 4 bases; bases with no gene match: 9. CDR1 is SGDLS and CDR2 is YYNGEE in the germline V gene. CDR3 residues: CASSTRDRNDGYTF. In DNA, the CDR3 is TGTGCCAGCAGCACCCGGGACAGAAACGATGGCTACACCTTC. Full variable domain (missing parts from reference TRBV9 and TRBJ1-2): DSGVTQTPKHLITATGQRVTLRCSPRSGDLSVYWYQQSLDQGLQFLIQYYNGEERAKGNILERFSAQQFPDLHSELNLSSLELGDSALYFCASSTRDRNDGYTFGSGTRLTVV.

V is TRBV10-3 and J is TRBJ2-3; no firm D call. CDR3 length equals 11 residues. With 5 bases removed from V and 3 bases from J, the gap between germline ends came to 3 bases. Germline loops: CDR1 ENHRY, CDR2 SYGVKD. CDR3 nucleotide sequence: TGTGCCATCAGTCGGACAGATACGCAGTATTTT. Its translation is CAISRTDTQYF.

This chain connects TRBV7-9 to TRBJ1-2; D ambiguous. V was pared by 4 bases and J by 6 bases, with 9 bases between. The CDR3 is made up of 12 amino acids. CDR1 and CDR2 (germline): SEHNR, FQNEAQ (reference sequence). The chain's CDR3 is CASSSDTNGYTF. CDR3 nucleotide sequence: TGTGCCAGCAGCTCAGACACGAATGGCTACACCTTC. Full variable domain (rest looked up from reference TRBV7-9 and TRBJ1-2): DTGVSQNPRHKITKRGQNVTFRCDPISEHNRLYWYRQTLGQGPEFLTYFQNEAQLEKSRLLSDRFSAERPKGSFSTLEIQRTEQGDSAMYLCASSSDTNGYTFGSGTRLTVV.